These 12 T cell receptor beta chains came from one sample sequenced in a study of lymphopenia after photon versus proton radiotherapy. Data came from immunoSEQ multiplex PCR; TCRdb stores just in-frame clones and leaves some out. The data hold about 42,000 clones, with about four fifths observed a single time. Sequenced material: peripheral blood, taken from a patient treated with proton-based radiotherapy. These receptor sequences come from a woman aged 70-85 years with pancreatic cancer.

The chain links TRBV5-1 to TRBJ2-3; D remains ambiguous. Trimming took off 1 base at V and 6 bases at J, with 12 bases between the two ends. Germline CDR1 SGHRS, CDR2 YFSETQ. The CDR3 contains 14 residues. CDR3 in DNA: TGCGCCAGCAGCTTGAGACTGGGTGGGGATACGCAGTATTTT. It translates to CASSLRLGGDTQYF.

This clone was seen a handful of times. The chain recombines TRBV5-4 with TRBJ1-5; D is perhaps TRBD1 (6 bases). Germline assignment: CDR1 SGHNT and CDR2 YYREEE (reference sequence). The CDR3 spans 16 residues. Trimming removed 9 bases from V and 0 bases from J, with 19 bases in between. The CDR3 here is CATSQGGVVSNQPQHF. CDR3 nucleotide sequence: TGTGCCACATCCCAAGGGGGGGTGGTTAGCAATCAGCCCCAGCATTTT.

The CDR3 region has the DNA TGTGCCAGCAGTTCTCGACAGGGGGGCTACGAGCAGTACTTC. Translating it yields CASSSRQGGYEQYF. The rearrangement links TRBV28 to TRBJ2-7; 9 bases match TRBD1. V lost 4 bases and J lost 3; bases outside the gene matches: 4. Germline assignment: CDR1 MDHEN and CDR2 SYDVKM. The CDR3 length is 14 residues.

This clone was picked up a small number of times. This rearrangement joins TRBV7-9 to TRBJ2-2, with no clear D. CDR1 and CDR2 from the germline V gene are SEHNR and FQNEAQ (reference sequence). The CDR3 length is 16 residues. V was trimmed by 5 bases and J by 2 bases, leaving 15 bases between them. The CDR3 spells CASSPMRGGNTGELFF. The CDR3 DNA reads TGTGCCAGCAGCCCCATGCGAGGCGGAAACACCGGGGAGCTGTTTTTT.

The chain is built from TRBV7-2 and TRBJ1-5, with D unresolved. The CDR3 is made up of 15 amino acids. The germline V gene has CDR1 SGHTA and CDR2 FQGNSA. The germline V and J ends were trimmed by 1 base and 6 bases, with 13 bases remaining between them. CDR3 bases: TGTGCCAGCAGCTTAGGGGTTTCGGCCATTCAGCCCCAGCATTTT. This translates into CASSLGVSAIQPQHF.

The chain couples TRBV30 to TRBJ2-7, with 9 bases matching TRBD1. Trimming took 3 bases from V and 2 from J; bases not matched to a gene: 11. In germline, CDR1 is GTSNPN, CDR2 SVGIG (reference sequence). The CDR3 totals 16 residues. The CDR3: CAWRAPGQGMTYEQYF. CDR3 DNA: TGTGCCTGGAGGGCCCCGGGACAGGGAATGACCTACGAGCAGTACTTC. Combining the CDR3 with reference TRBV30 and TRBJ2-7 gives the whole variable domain SQTIHQWPATLVQPVGSPLSLECTVEGTSNPNLYWYRQAAGRGLQLLFYSVGIGQISSEVPQNLSASRPQDRQFILSSKKLLLSDSGFYLCAWRAPGQGMTYEQYFGPGTRLTVT.

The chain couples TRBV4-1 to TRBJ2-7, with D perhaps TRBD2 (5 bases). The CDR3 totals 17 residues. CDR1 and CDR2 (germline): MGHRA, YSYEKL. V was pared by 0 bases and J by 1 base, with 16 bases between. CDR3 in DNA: TGCGCCAGCAGCCAAGATATCACGGGGATCAGATCCTACGAGCAGTACTTC. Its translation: CASSQDITGIRSYEQYF.

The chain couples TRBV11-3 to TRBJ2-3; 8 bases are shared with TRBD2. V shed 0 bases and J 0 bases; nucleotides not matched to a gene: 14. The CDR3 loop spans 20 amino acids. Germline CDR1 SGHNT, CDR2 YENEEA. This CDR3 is CASSLDHLASGRTSTDTQYF. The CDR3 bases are TGTGCCAGCAGCTTAGATCACCTAGCTAGCGGGCGAACTAGCACAGATACGCAGTATTTT.

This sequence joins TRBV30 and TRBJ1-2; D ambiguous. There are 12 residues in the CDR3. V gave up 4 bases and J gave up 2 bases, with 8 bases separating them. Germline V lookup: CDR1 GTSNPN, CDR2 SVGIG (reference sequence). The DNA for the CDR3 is TGTGCCTGGACGACGGACAACTATGGCTACACCTTC. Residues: CAWTTDNYGYTF.

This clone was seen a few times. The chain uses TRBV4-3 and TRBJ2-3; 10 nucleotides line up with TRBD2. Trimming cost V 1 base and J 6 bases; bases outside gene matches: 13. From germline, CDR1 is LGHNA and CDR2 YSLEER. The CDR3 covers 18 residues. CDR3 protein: CASSQGLAGVGGVDTQYF. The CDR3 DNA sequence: TGCGCCAGCAGCCAAGGGCTAGCGGGAGTGGGGGGGGTGGATACGCAGTATTTT.

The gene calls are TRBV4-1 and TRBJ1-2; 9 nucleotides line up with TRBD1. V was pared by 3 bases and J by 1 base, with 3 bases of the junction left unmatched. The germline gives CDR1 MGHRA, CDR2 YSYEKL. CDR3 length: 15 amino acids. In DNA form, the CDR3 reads TGCGCCAGCAGCCAGGGACAGGGCCTTAACTATGGCTACACCTTC. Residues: CASSQGQGLNYGYTF.

CDR3 residues: CASKAGSTDTQYF. In DNA, the CDR3 is TGTGCCAGCAAGGCGGGTAGCACAGATACGCAGTATTTT. The chain carries TRBV11-3 and TRBJ2-3; possibly TRBD2 for D (5 bases). V lost 7 bases, J lost 0 bases, and 8 bases lay in between. CDR3 length equals 13 residues. Germline CDR1 reads SGHNT; CDR2 reads YENEEA. The full variable domain, its missing parts supplied by reference TRBV11-3 and TRBJ2-3, is EAGVVQSPRYKIIEKKQPVAFWCNPISGHNTLYWYLQNLGQGPELLIRYENEEAVDDSQLPKDRFSAERLKGVDSTLKIQPAELGDSAVYLCASKAGSTDTQYFGPGTRLTVL.